This T cell receptor beta chain is drawn from a study of T cells expressing NK-cell markers. The wider study: The authors derived TCR beta repertoires from sorted CD3+CD56+NKG2C+, CD3+CD56+NKG2C- and CD3+CD56-NKG2C+ T cells. Seven of the eight sequenced donors were HCMV-seropositive; one was seronegative.

Study-level findings and limits: Also leading the CD3+CD56-NKG2C+ fraction in a handful of donors were these clonotypes.

Libraries used 5'RACE template switching adding universal primer site and UMIs. TCRdb derives one entry per CDR3 protein from the 5' RACE reads, leaving out DNA. Found here are about 410,000 distinct CDR3 sequences; the top ten clones hold about 11%. CDR1 and CDR2 from the germline V gene are KGHDR and SFDVKD. This CDR3 is 13 amino acids long. Details on this clonotype: The antigen remains undetermined.

This clonotype was obtained from a woman aged 45-59 years in good health. The sequenced sample consisted of blood T cells: a sorted CD56 or NKG2C T cell subset, CD4+ or CD8+ T cells, or bulk PBMC T cells (not recorded which). The chain links TRBV24-1 to TRBJ2-2. The CDR3 protein is CATSLWEAGELFF.